The 14 T cell receptor beta chains listed next were all sequenced from one sample in a study of long-term antiretroviral therapy in people with HIV. A v3.0 immunoSEQ assay was performed at survey level. Method: immunoSEQ multiplex PCR; TCRdb's copy keeps in-frame clones and lacks some. The sample gives fewer than 25,000 clones, about nine tenths of which show up once; roughly 7% is in the top ten. The specimen comprised unsorted PBMCs, sampled 1.8 years before starting antiretroviral therapy. The receptors were gathered from a young woman with HIV.

The chain combines TRBV6-6 with TRBJ2-5, with 10 bases aligning to TRBD1. Germline assignment: CDR1 MNHNY and CDR2 SVGAGI (reference sequence). Trimming removed 2 bases from V and 5 bases from J; junction bases left unmatched: 5. The CDR3 covers 15 residues. The DNA for the CDR3 is TGTGCCAGCAGTTACGGGACAGGGGTTGGGGAGACCCAGTACTTC. This translates into CASSYGTGVGETQYF.

This clone was recorded only once. The V gene is TRBV5-8, the J gene TRBJ2-7; 7 bases match TRBD1. The CDR3 runs to 15 residues. V trimming: 1 base; J trimming: 4 bases; junction bases outside the gene matches: 8. Germline CDR1 reads SGHTS; CDR2 reads YDEGEE. The CDR3 coding sequence is TGTGCCAGCAGCTTGCGGACAGGAGCTCGGTACGAGCAGTACTTC. Translating it yields CASSLRTGARYEQYF.

The V gene is TRBV30, the J gene TRBJ1-6; D unclear. Trimming left V 3 bases short and J 7 bases short, with 4 bases between. Germline V lookup: CDR1 GTSNPN, CDR2 SVGIG (reference sequence). This CDR3 has 11 amino acids. This chain's CDR3 is CAWRRNSPLHF. The CDR3 region has the DNA TGTGCCTGGAGACGGAATTCACCCCTCCACTTT.

This rearrangement joins TRBV7-9 to TRBJ2-3, with 10 bases matching TRBD2. The CDR3 loop spans 16 amino acids. J was trimmed by 11 bases and V by 8 bases; bases with no gene match: 19. Per the germline V gene, CDR1 is SEHNR and CDR2 is FQNEAQ (reference sequence). The CDR3 coding sequence is TGTGCCAGCCAACCGGGGCGAGCGGGGGGGGGTAAGGGGCAGTATTTT. Translation gives CASQPGRAGGGKGQYF.

This clone appeared a few times. The V call is TRBV19, the J call TRBJ1-5; D may be TRBD1 (5 bases). This CDR3 spans 14 amino acids. V was pared by 4 bases and J by 0 bases, with 7 bases between. Per the germline V gene, CDR1 is LNHDA and CDR2 is SQIVND (reference sequence). CDR3 nucleotides: TGTGCCAGTAGTACCCAGGGTAGCAATCAGCCCCAGCATTTT. Amino acids: CASSTQGSNQPQHF.

The chain carries TRBV2 and TRBJ1-1; D is unresolved. The ends were cut back, 4 bases at V and 0 bases at J, with 18 bases in the middle. This CDR3 has 17 amino acids. Germline loops: CDR1 SNHLY, CDR2 FYNNEI. The CDR3 region is CASSVSVVRLMNTEAFF. For the CDR3, the DNA is TGTGCCAGCAGTGTGAGTGTAGTAAGACTGATGAACACTGAAGCTTTCTTT.

The rearrangement uses TRBV7-6 and TRBJ1-2; 7 nucleotides line up with TRBD1. Germline CDR1 and CDR2: SGHVS and FNYEAQ. This CDR3 spans 14 amino acids. With 5 bases clipped from V and 6 bases from J, the junction kept 9 bases outside the gene matches. The CDR3 is CASSPMTGKDGYTF. CDR3 sequence (DNA): TGTGCCAGCAGCCCAATGACAGGGAAGGATGGCTACACCTTC.

J is TRBJ1-1 and V is TRBV5-6; no definite D call. CDR1 is SGHDT, CDR2 YYEEEE, per germline. The CDR3 contains 14 residues. V was pared by 4 bases and J by 4 bases, with 14 bases between. CDR3 bases: TGTGCCAGCAGCCAGACGGATCAGACCACTGAAGCTTTCTTT. Its translation: CASSQTDQTTEAFF.

This clone was observed a single time. V and J are TRBV7-3 and TRBJ1-3; D remains unclear. Germline V gene lookup returns CDR1 SGHTA and CDR2 FQGTGA. This CDR3 is built from 17 residues. Trimming pared 1 base from V and 4 bases from J, leaving 17 bases between. CDR3 protein: CASSLNFDMPRGNTIYF. The CDR3 DNA is TGTGCCAGCAGCTTAAATTTTGATATGCCTCGGGGAAACACCATATATTTT.

The chain couples TRBV15 to TRBJ2-3; D remains unclear. Trimming removed 0 bases from V and 3 bases from J, with 4 bases in between. The CDR3 loop spans 13 amino acids. Per germline, CDR1 LNHNV and CDR2 YYDKDF (reference sequence). In nucleotides, the CDR3 is TGTGCCACCAGCAGAGATCTTACAGATACGCAGTATTTT. It specifies CATSRDLTDTQYF.

In DNA, the CDR3 is TGTGCCAGCAGCCCCCGGGACAGCCACTACGAGCAGTACGTC. It encodes CASSPRDSHYEQYV. This sequence joins TRBV9 and TRBJ2-7, with TRBD1 matching 7 bases. CDR1 and CDR2 from the germline V gene are SGDLS and YYNGEE. The CDR3 runs to 14 residues. Germline trimming cut 4 bases from V and 3 bases from J; bases unmatched to any gene: 7.

This clone was picked up one time. The chain carries TRBV6-1 and TRBJ2-3; D might be TRBD1 or TRBD2, each matching 5 bases. From germline, CDR1 is MNHNS and CDR2 SASEGT. Trimming took off 7 bases at V and 7 bases at J, with 18 bases between the two ends. The length of the CDR3 is 14 residues. The CDR3 region has the DNA TGTGCCAGCAACCAGGGCGGGCCAGAGAATACGCAGTATTTT. This translates into CASNQGGPENTQYF.

This clone showed up just once. This chain links TRBV27 with TRBJ2-3, with unresolved D. Trimming left V 0 bases short and J 0 bases short, with 1 base between. Germline CDR1 and CDR2: MNHEY and SMNVEV (reference sequence). The CDR3 has 13 residues. CDR3 protein: CASSLSSTDTQYF. CDR3 sequence (DNA): TGTGCCAGCAGTTTATCGAGCACAGATACGCAGTATTTT.

The sample holds one count of this clone. The chain couples TRBV5-1 to TRBJ2-3, with D possibly being TRBD2 (6 bases). The CDR3 runs 14 residues. CDR1 and CDR2 from the germline V gene are SGHRS and YFSETQ. V was cut by 4 bases and J by 1 base, with 10 bases left in between. The CDR3 DNA follows: TGCGCCAGCAGCCTCCCTAGCGGCACAGATACGCAGTATTTT. This encodes CASSLPSGTDTQYF.